The clone carrying this T cell receptor beta chain showed up just a few times. Antigen unknown. This record comes from a study of beta chain features in type 1 diabetes. Study-level background: Examination of sorted cells across all samples involved approximately 100,000,000 cells.

Overall study findings and caveats: Shortening that was moderate but significant affected the TCRB CDR3s of Type 1 diabetes patients in all four CD4+ subsets.

Expressed TCRB transcripts were sequenced after all isolated RNA was converted to cDNA. Sequenced by immunoSEQ multiplex PCR; TCRdb stores in-frame clones only, minus some. The data show 630,000 or so clones, with more than 13% seen just once and roughly 0.04% held by the top ten. Trimming left V 1 base short and J 7 bases short, with 8 bases between. Germline values: CDR1 SGHTA, CDR2 FQGNSA. CDR3 length: 13 amino acids. Sequenced input: naive CD4+ T cells from blood. V is TRBV7-2 and J is TRBJ2-1, with D unresolved. This clonotype was sampled from a man younger than 30 with type 1 diabetes. CDR3 DNA sequence: TGTGCCAGCAGCTTAGGATTCACGAATGAGCAGTTCTTC. Protein product: CASSLGFTNEQFF.